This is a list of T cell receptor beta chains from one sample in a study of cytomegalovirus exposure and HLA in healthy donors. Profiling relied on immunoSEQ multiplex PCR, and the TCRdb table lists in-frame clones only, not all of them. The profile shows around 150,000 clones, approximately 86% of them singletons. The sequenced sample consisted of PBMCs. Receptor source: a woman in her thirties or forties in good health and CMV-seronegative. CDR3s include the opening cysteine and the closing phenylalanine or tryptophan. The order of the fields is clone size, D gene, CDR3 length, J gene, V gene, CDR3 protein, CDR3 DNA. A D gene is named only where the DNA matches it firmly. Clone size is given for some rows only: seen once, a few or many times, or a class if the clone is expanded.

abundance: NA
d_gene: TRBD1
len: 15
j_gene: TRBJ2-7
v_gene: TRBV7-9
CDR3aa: CASSLYRDSSYEQYF
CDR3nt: TGTGCCAGCAGCTTATACCGGGACAGCTCCTACGAGCAGTACTTC

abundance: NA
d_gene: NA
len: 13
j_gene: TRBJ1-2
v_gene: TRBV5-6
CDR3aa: CASSRTFNYGYTF
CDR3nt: TGTGCCAGCAGTAGGACTTTCAACTATGGCTACACCTTC

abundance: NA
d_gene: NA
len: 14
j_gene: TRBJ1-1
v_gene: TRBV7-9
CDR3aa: CASSSRGGGTEAFF
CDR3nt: TGTGCCAGCAGCTCCAGGGGAGGGGGCACTGAAGCTTTCTTT

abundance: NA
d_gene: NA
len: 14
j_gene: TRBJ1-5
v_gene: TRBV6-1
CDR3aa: CASGLLFSNQPQHF
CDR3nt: TGTGCCAGCGGGCTGCTATTTAGCAATCAGCCCCAGCATTTT

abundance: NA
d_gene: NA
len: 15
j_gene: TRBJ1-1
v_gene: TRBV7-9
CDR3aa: CASSLEGGGNTEAFF
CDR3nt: TGTGCCAGCAGCTTAGAGGGAGGGGGGAACACTGAAGCTTTCTTT

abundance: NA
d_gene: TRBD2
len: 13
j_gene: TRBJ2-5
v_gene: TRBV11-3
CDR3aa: CASSGTSGTAQYF
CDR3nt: TGTGCCAGCAGCGGTACTAGCGGGACGGCCCAGTACTTC

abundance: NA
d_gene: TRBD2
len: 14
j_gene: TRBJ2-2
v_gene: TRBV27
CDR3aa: CASTRTSATGELFF
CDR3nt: TGTGCCAGCACCAGGACTAGCGCTACCGGGGAGCTGTTTTTT

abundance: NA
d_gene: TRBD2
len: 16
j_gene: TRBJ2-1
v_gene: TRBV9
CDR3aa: CASSVGPPSGNNEQFF
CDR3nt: TGTGCCAGCAGCGTAGGACCCCCTAGCGGCAATAATGAGCAGTTCTTC

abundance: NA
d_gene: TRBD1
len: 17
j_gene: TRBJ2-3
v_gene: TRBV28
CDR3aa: CASSSIQGQATMHTQYF
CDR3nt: TGTGCCAGCAGTTCGATCCAAGGACAGGCCACCATGCATACGCAGTATTTT

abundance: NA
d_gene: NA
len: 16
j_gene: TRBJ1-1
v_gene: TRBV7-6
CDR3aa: CASSLSGARGGTEAFF
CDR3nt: TGTGCCAGCAGCTTAAGTGGGGCCCGAGGGGGAACTGAAGCTTTCTTT

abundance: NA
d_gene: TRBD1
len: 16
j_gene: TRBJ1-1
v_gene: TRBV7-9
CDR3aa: CASSPPGTGVATEAFF
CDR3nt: TGTGCCAGCAGCCCACCTGGGACAGGGGTCGCCACTGAAGCTTTCTTT

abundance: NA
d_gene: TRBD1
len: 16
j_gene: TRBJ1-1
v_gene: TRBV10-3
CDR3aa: CAISEWTDRVGTEAFF
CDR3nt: TGTGCCATCAGTGAGTGGACCGACAGGGTGGGCACTGAAGCTTTCTTT

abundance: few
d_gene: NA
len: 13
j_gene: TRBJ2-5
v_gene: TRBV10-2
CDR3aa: CASSEAVQETQYF
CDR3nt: TGCGCCAGCAGTGAGGCAGTCCAAGAGACCCAGTACTTC

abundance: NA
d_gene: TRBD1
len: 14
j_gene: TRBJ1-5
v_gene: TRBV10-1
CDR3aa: CASSPSGQGQPQHF
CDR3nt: TGCGCCAGCAGCCCCTCCGGACAGGGTCAGCCCCAGCATTTT

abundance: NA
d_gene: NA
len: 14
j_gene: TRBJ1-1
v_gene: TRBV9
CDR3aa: CASSPTPPNTEAFF
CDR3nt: TGTGCCAGCAGCCCGACACCCCCGAACACTGAAGCTTTCTTT